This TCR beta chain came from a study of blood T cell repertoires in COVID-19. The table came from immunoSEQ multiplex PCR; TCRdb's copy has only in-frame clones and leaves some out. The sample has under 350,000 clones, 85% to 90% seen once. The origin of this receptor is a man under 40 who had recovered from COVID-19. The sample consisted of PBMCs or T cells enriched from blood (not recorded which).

CDR3 DNA: TGCGCCAGCAGCTTGGATGCGGCGGGGGCGGGGGAGACCCAGTACTTC. This sequence encodes CASSLDAAGAGETQYF. The genes are TRBV5-1 and TRBJ2-5; tentative D call: TRBD2 (7 bases). There are 16 residues in the CDR3. Germline values: CDR1 SGHRS, CDR2 YFSETQ. V was clipped by 0 bases and J by 5 bases, with 17 bases between them. The full variable domain, completed using reference TRBV5-1 and TRBJ2-5, is KAGVTQTPRYLIKTRGQQVTLSCSPISGHRSVSWYQQTPGQGLQFLFEYFSETQRNKGNFPGRFSGRQFSNSRSEMNVSTLELGDSALYLCASSLDAAGAGETQYFGPGTRLLVL.